Following are 17 T cell receptor beta chains from one sample sequenced in a study of T-cell reconstitution after alpha-beta-depleted transplantation in children. As it was prepared, the TCRbeta library received unique molecular identifiers. From the PCR reads, TCRdb called clonotypes with MiXCR, one entry per CDR3 protein. The sample lists 350,000 to 400,000 distinct CDR3 sequences, roughly 22% seen once, with approximately 3.9% in the top ten. The sample consisted of PBMCs from the stem cell graft donor, taken from the stem cell graft. These receptors were collected from a human donor who donated a stem cell graft to a child with acute myeloid leukemia.

The rearrangement joins TRBV7-9 to TRBJ2-1; no firm D call. V dropped 4 bases and J dropped 0 bases, with 13 bases sitting between them. The CDR3 contains 16 residues. In germline, CDR1 is SEHNR, CDR2 FQNEAQ (reference sequence). In DNA, the CDR3 is TGTGCCAGCAGCTACGCCGGCCGAAGCTCCTACAATGAGCAGTTCTTC. Translated, it gives CASSYAGRSSYNEQFF.

This clonotype was recorded many times. V gene TRBV7-9 combines with J gene TRBJ2-1, with D perhaps TRBD2 (6 bases). V was trimmed by 5 bases and J by 7 bases, leaving 9 bases between them. Looked up from germline, CDR1 is SEHNR and CDR2 is FQNEAQ (reference sequence). The length of the CDR3 is 12 residues. The DNA of the CDR3 is TGTGCCAGCAGCAGACTAGGTAATGAGCAGTTCTTC. It yields the protein CASSRLGNEQFF.

This clonotype was observed a few times. The rearrangement uses TRBV3-1 and TRBJ2-1; 13 nucleotides agree with TRBD2. Germline CDR1 reads LGHDT; CDR2 reads YNNKEL (reference sequence). CDR3 length: 19 residues. Germline trimming cut 3 bases from V and 5 bases from J; bases unmatched to any gene: 13. CDR3 protein: CASSHRTSGSPGPHNEQFF. The CDR3 DNA reads as TGTGCCAGCAGCCACAGGACTAGCGGGAGCCCGGGACCCCACAATGAGCAGTTCTTC.

The chain joins TRBV20-1 to TRBJ2-7; weak D call: TRBD2 (6 bases). V lost 6 bases to trimming and J lost 2 bases, with 17 bases between them. Germline V gene data show CDR1 as DFQATT and CDR2 as SNEGSKA (reference sequence). The CDR3 length is 14 residues. For the CDR3, the DNA is TGCAGTGCCCCGGGGGACGGCCAACCCTACGAGCAGTACTTC. Protein: CSAPGDGQPYEQYF.

The genes are TRBV20-1 and TRBJ1-1; TRBD1 agrees at 9 bases. Germline assignment: CDR1 DFQATT and CDR2 SNEGSKA (reference sequence). The CDR3 extends over 14 amino acids. With V trimmed by 6 bases and J by 6 bases, 11 bases remained unmatched. The DNA for the CDR3 is TGCAGTGCCACTAAACAGGGGGCGCGGGCTGAAGCTTTCTTT. Protein sequence: CSATKQGARAEAFF.

The table lists this clonotype with many counts. V and J are TRBV12-3 or TRBV12-4 and TRBJ2-2; D unresolved. Trimming cost V 5 bases and J 13 bases, with 11 bases left between them. CDR3 length: 11 amino acids. For the CDR3, the DNA is TGTGCCAGCAGTCCGGGCCTGGTGCTGTTTTTT. This gives the protein CASSPGLVLFF.

This clonotype was detected many times. The chain joins TRBV29-1 to TRBJ1-1; D is unresolved. The germline V gene encodes CDR1 SQVTM and CDR2 ANQGSEA. V dropped 6 bases and J dropped 4 bases, with 15 bases sitting between them. The CDR3 contains 13 residues. The CDR3 loop reads CSVQGLVGTEAFF. DNA for the CDR3: TGCAGCGTCCAAGGACTGGTGGGCACTGAAGCTTTCTTT.

The chain has TRBV6-1 and TRBJ2-3; possibly TRBD1 for D (6 bases). The CDR3 sequence is 15 residues long. V was cut by 6 bases and J by 3 bases, with 16 bases left in between. Germline CDR1 MNHNS, CDR2 SASEGT. CDR3 sequence: CASRPQGMQTDTQYF. The CDR3 DNA is TGTGCCAGCAGACCGCAGGGGATGCAAACAGATACGCAGTATTTT.

The table lists this clonotype with a few counts. The chain combines TRBV5-1 with TRBJ2-7, with TRBD1 identical over 9 bases. The CDR3 contains 13 residues. V lost 4 bases and J lost 6; bases outside the gene matches: 5. CDR1 is SGHRS, CDR2 YFSETQ, per germline. The CDR3 reads CASSPGQGPEQYF. DNA for the CDR3: TGCGCCAGCAGCCCGGGACAGGGTCCCGAGCAGTACTTC.

The chain carries TRBV27 and TRBJ2-1; 13 nucleotides agree with TRBD2. The V gene end was trimmed by 5 bases and the J gene end by 4 bases; junction bases not matched to a gene: 11. CDR1 is MNHEY and CDR2 is SMNVEV in the germline V gene (reference sequence). The CDR3 has 18 residues. The CDR3, as DNA: TGTGCCAGCAGTCTAAGCCGAGGACTAGCGGGAGCTTACAATGAGCAGTTCTTC. This translates into CASSLSRGLAGAYNEQFF.

This chain uses TRBV20-1 with TRBJ2-1; TRBD2 aligns across 10 bases. V lost 1 base to trimming and J lost 3 bases; unmatched junction nucleotides: 15. There are 19 residues in the CDR3. Germline values: CDR1 DFQATT, CDR2 SNEGSKA (reference sequence). The CDR3 sequence: CSARGWVLAGYQFYNEQFF. Written as DNA, the CDR3 is TGCAGTGCTAGAGGGTGGGTACTAGCGGGGTACCAGTTCTACAATGAGCAGTTCTTC.

This clonotype has ten or more counts. This chain joins TRBV20-1 and TRBJ2-3, with D uncertain. In germline, CDR1 is DFQATT, CDR2 SNEGSKA (reference sequence). This CDR3 has 14 residues. V was cut by 6 bases and J by 2 bases, with 15 bases left in between. The chain's CDR3 is CSAPLSAHTDTQYF. CDR3 DNA: TGCAGTGCGCCCCTCAGTGCCCACACAGATACGCAGTATTTT.

This clonotype was counted between two and nine times. V and J are TRBV11-3 and TRBJ2-3; 7 nucleotides line up with TRBD1. The V gene end was trimmed by 5 bases and the J gene end by 4 bases; junction bases not matched to a gene: 12. Germline V lookup: CDR1 SGHNT, CDR2 YENEEA. The CDR3 contains 16 residues. In nucleotides, the CDR3 is TGTGCCAGCAGCAAGCGCCGGGACAGAAGACCAGATACGCAGTATTTT. Encoded protein: CASSKRRDRRPDTQYF.

The gene calls are TRBV21-1 and TRBJ2-7; no check of the table's D call, TRBD2, against the DNA was made. TRBV21-1 is reported as a pseudogene. The CDR3 runs to 15 residues. The CDR3: CASSEGGPYSYEQYF. In nucleotides, the CDR3 is TGTGCCAGCAGCGAAGGGGGCCCCTACTCCTACGAGCAGTACTTC.

This clonotype occurred a few times. This chain links TRBV24-1 with TRBJ2-1; the D is unclear. V dropped 9 bases and J dropped 2 bases, with 10 bases sitting between them. Germline CDR1 reads KGHDR; CDR2 reads SFDVKD. The CDR3 runs to 13 residues. CDR3 coding DNA: TGTGCCACCTCCTTGGACCCCTACAATGAGCAGTTCTTC. It codes for CATSLDPYNEQFF.

This clonotype was found a few times. The chain is built from TRBV4-1 and TRBJ2-7, with D maybe TRBD1 (6 bases). Trimming took 1 base from V and 2 from J, leaving 12 bases between them. Germline values: CDR1 MGHRA, CDR2 YSYEKL. This CDR3 comprises 15 residues. The CDR3 loop reads CASSQVPGTTYEQYF. CDR3 in DNA: TGCGCCAGCAGCCAAGTCCCTGGGACAACCTACGAGCAGTACTTC.

The gene calls are TRBV4-2 and TRBJ1-5; no reliable D call. The length of the CDR3 is 16 residues. V was shortened by 4 bases and J by 4 bases, with 17 bases between the two germline ends. Germline CDR1 is LGHNA and CDR2 is YNFKEQ. The CDR3 sequence is CASSPRPGNRNQPQHF. CDR3 nucleotide sequence: TGTGCCAGCAGCCCCCGACCGGGGAATCGTAATCAGCCCCAGCATTTT.